Presented here are 17 T cell receptor beta chains from one specimen sequenced in a study of T-cell memory formation after mild COVID-19 (dated by TCRdb to about 2021). The library relied on 5' RACE. Instrument on record: Illumina NovaSeq 6000. Using fastp trimming at Q25 and MiXCR clonotype assembly, TCRdb reanalyzed the public sequencing data and kept in-frame beta chains. Under each unique CDR3 protein, matching rows form one entry showing the most common genes and DNA. In all, the sample holds about 160,000 distinct CDR3 sequences, and around 30% of those were seen once. The biggest ten clones account for 9.5% to 15% of the sample. Material: PBMCs or a T cell subset sorted from them (not recorded which). The receptors were sampled from an adult woman who had mild COVID-19 (a few samples of this study predate the infection). The sample titles of this study are shuffled in the database, so cell type and time point are left out; the donor was told from shared clones.

This clonotype was observed a handful of times. The chain combines TRBV6-2 or TRBV6-3 with TRBJ2-1; no definite D call. This CDR3 spans 13 amino acids. V lost 8 bases and J 7 bases, leaving 15 bases between the germline ends. From germline, CDR1 is MNHEY and CDR2 SVGEGT. The CDR3 region is CASRRNLMNEQFF. The CDR3 nucleotides read TGTGCCAGCCGACGGAACCTAATGAATGAGCAGTTCTTC.

CDR3 amino acids: CASFLGRGRTEAFF. The DNA of the CDR3 is TGTGCCAGCTTTCTCGGCAGGGGGCGGACTGAAGCTTTCTTT. The chain employs TRBV7-9 and TRBJ1-1, with 8 bases lining up with TRBD1. Looked up from germline, CDR1 is SEHNR and CDR2 is FQNEAQ (reference sequence). The trim removed 8 bases at V and 5 bases at J, leaving 10 bases unmatched. The CDR3 spans 14 residues.

The V call is TRBV7-8, the J call TRBJ1-1; 9 bases match TRBD1. Unmatched junction bases numbered 8, after V lost 5 bases and J lost 7 bases. The germline gives CDR1 SGHVS, CDR2 FQNEAQ. The CDR3 covers 14 residues. Here the CDR3 reads CASSTQGAGGEAFF. The CDR3 bases are TGTGCCAGCAGCACACAGGGGGCTGGAGGTGAAGCTTTCTTT.

This clonotype was seen a handful of times. The V and J genes are TRBV18 and TRBJ1-2, with no clear D. The germline gives CDR1 KGHSH, CDR2 LQKENI. With 5 bases removed from V and 4 bases from J, the gap between germline ends came to 14 bases. The CDR3 length is 14 residues. CDR3 protein: CASSSIPNSYGYTF. The CDR3 bases are TGTGCCAGCTCATCTATCCCTAACAGCTATGGCTACACCTTC.

The table lists this clonotype with a few counts. The rearrangement uses TRBV11-2 and TRBJ2-2; 7 bases agree with TRBD1. Per germline, CDR1 SGHAT and CDR2 FQNNGV. Losses at the gene ends were 4 bases for V and 4 bases for J; bases not matched to a gene: 6. The CDR3 spans 15 residues. This CDR3 reads CASSSPGQVTGELFF. The CDR3 DNA is TGTGCCAGCAGCTCACCCGGACAGGTCACCGGGGAGCTGTTTTTT.

The gene calls are TRBV9 and TRBJ2-1, with D unclear. Germline assignment: CDR1 SGDLS and CDR2 YYNGEE. The CDR3 contains 15 residues. The ends were cut back, 0 bases at V and 6 bases at J, with 13 bases in the middle. The CDR3 nucleotides are TGTGCCAGCAGCGTAGCTGATCGTCACCCCAATGAGCAGTTCTTC. Protein product: CASSVADRHPNEQFF.

This clonotype occurred once. The rearrangement joins TRBV2 to TRBJ2-6; 7 bases line up with TRBD1. There are 17 residues in the CDR3. The ends lost 6 bases at V and 1 base at J; junction bases unmatched: 9. Germline V gene sequence: CDR1 SNHLY, CDR2 FYNNEI. DNA of the CDR3: TGTGCCAGCAGCCCCCCGGGACAGAAGTCTGGGGCCAACGTCCTGACTTTC. Translated, it gives CASSPPGQKSGANVLTF.

The chain links TRBV11-3 to TRBJ2-3; D ambiguous. CDR1 and CDR2 from the germline V gene are SGHNT and YENEEA. The V end was cut by 4 bases, the J end by 3 bases, with 14 bases between. This CDR3 has 15 residues. For the CDR3, the DNA is TGTGCCAGCAGCTCCAGTGGCGGTGGGACAGATACGCAGTATTTT. Encoded protein: CASSSSGGGTDTQYF.

This rearrangement joins TRBV9 to TRBJ2-7, with 10 positions matching TRBD1. Germline CDR1 reads SGDLS; CDR2 reads YYNGEE. The CDR3 has 14 residues. V dropped 4 bases and J dropped 4; count of bases not matched to a gene: 5. As DNA, the CDR3 is TGTGCCAGCAGCTTAGGGACAGGGGTTTACGAGCAGTACTTC. It specifies CASSLGTGVYEQYF.

CDR3 amino acids: CASSASGPGGTQYF. Here the CDR3 DNA reads TGTGCCAGCAGCGCTAGCGGGCCTGGGGGTACGCAGTATTTT. The chain carries TRBV7-2 and TRBJ2-3, with 8 bases lining up with TRBD2. The trim removed 5 bases at V and 8 bases at J, leaving 9 bases unmatched. This CDR3 comprises 14 residues. Per germline, CDR1 SGHTA and CDR2 FQGNSA.

V gene TRBV7-9 combines with J gene TRBJ1-2; 8 bases agree with TRBD1. The germline V gene encodes CDR1 SEHNR and CDR2 FQNEAQ (reference sequence). V dropped 3 bases and J dropped 4; count of bases not matched to a gene: 7. The CDR3 is 15 amino acids. CDR3 in amino acids: CASSFSDRGLYGYTF. The CDR3 nucleotides are TGTGCCAGCAGCTTCTCCGACAGGGGCCTCTATGGCTACACCTTC.

The chain couples TRBV7-2 to TRBJ2-3, with 12 bases that match TRBD2. V lost 4 bases and J lost 5; bases outside the gene matches: 7. This CDR3 spans 16 amino acids. The germline gives CDR1 SGHTA, CDR2 FQGNSA. The CDR3, as DNA: TGTGCCAGCAGCTCGCAACTAGCGGGAGGCGGAGATACGCAGTATTTT. Protein sequence: CASSSQLAGGGDTQYF.

The V call is TRBV19, the J call TRBJ1-5; possible D gene TRBD1, 6 bases. In germline, CDR1 is LNHDA, CDR2 SQIVND (reference sequence). CDR3 length equals 14 residues. Deletions cut 3 bases from V and 3 bases from J, with 9 bases between. CDR3 DNA sequence: TGTGCCAGTAGTATGGGGGGCTACAATCAGCCCCAGCATTTT. Its translation is CASSMGGYNQPQHF.

The J gene is TRBJ1-2, the V gene TRBV4-2, with D hard to call. Per germline, CDR1 LGHNA and CDR2 YNFKEQ. Trimming pared 7 bases from V and 5 bases from J, leaving 14 bases between. This CDR3 comprises 13 residues. CDR3 sequence: CASNPSGGYGYTF. The DNA for the CDR3 is TGTGCCAGCAACCCAAGCGGAGGGTATGGCTACACCTTC.

This clonotype was observed a few times. This chain uses TRBV19 with TRBJ2-3, with D possibly TRBD1 on 6 matching bases. Trimming removed 4 bases at V and 3 bases at J, with 8 bases between. Germline-derived CDR1 and CDR2 are LNHDA and SQIVND (reference sequence). This CDR3 spans 13 amino acids. The CDR3 region is CASSNRVTDTQYF. In DNA, the CDR3 is TGTGCCAGTAGTAACAGGGTTACAGATACGCAGTATTTT.

V gene TRBV7-2 combines with J gene TRBJ2-7, with 7 bases fitting TRBD2. The CDR3 is made up of 16 amino acids. Germline trimming cut 1 base from V and 2 bases from J; bases unmatched to any gene: 8. From germline, CDR1 is SGHTA and CDR2 FQGNSA. The CDR3 loop is CASSLESGLGTYEQYF. Here the CDR3 DNA reads TGTGCCAGCAGCTTAGAATCCGGACTAGGGACCTACGAGCAGTACTTC.

CDR3 sequence reads: CASSLGPSGNTGELFF. Here the CDR3 DNA reads TGTGCCAGCAGCTTAGGGCCTAGCGGGAACACCGGGGAGCTGTTTTTT. J is TRBJ2-2 and V is TRBV11-2; 7 nucleotides match TRBD2. The ends lost 1 base at V and 1 base at J; junction bases unmatched: 3. Germline V gene sequence: CDR1 SGHAT, CDR2 FQNNGV. The CDR3 is 16 amino acids. The full variable domain, its missing parts supplied by reference TRBV11-2 and TRBJ2-2, is EAGVAQSPRYKIIEKRQSVAFWCNPISGHATLYWYQQILGQGPKLLIQFQNNGVVDDSQLPKDRFSAERLKGVDSTLKIQPAKLEDSAVYLCASSLGPSGNTGELFFGEGSRLTVL.